The sequence of this T cell receptor beta chain was determined in a study of T cells in tuberculosis. After thawing and overnight rest, PBMC were stained with GMM-loaded CD1B tetramer, viability dye and anti-CD3 for sorting. CD1B tetramers were loaded with Rhodococcus equi-derived C32 glucose monomycolate. Before cryopreservation, the sorted PBMC lost their CD14-expressing monocytes. This CDR3 is 15 amino acids long. Trimming took 7 bases from V and 0 from J; bases not matched to a gene: 9. Germline V gives CDR1 MDHEN, CDR2 SYDVKM. Data came from immunoSEQ multiplex PCR; TCRdb stores just in-frame clones and leaves some out. The sample contains 50,000 or so clones, roughly 90% of which appear only once.

The source of this sequence is an adult woman with latent tuberculosis. The chain couples TRBV28 to TRBJ2-7, with 7 positions matching TRBD1. Specimen: CD1b-GMM tetramer-negative cells sorted from PBMCs. In DNA form, the CDR3 reads TGTGCCAGCACCGGGACAGTTGACTTCTCCTACGAGCAGTACTTC. It yields the protein CASTGTVDFSYEQYF.